This TCR beta chain was found in a study of breast tumors, draining lymph nodes, adjacent tissues. Via MiXCR, TCRdb re-called the multiplex PCR reads, giving one row per CDR3 protein. Of about 180,000 distinct CDR3 sequences in the sample, around a third were seen once. The lymph nodes were axillary draining lymph nodes from breast cancer patients. Study-wide points: Compared with lymph nodes, tumors were less diverse; compared with nontumor tissue, more. The lymph node origin of tumor T cells was framed as consistent with a hypothesis, not demonstrated. Findings are consistent with lymph node origin and intratumoral expansion of most tumor T cells. Luminal-like breast cancer showed significantly greater tumor-nontumor repertoire similarity than basal-like breast cancer did.

This CDR3 spans 14 amino acids. With 5 bases removed from V and 1 base from J, the gap between germline ends came to 10 bases. The germline CDR1 and CDR2 sequences are KGHDR and SFDVKD. With respect to this clonotype: The antigen remains undetermined.

The chain couples TRBV24-1 to TRBJ2-5, with D tentatively TRBD1 (6 bases). Sample: axillary lymph node tissue. The sequence derives from a female donor with breast cancer. Some clones in this sample may be carry-over from other donors' samples. The CDR3 spells CATSAGTPQETQYF. In DNA, the CDR3 is TGTGCCACCAGTGCCGGGACACCCCAAGAGACCCAGTACTTC.